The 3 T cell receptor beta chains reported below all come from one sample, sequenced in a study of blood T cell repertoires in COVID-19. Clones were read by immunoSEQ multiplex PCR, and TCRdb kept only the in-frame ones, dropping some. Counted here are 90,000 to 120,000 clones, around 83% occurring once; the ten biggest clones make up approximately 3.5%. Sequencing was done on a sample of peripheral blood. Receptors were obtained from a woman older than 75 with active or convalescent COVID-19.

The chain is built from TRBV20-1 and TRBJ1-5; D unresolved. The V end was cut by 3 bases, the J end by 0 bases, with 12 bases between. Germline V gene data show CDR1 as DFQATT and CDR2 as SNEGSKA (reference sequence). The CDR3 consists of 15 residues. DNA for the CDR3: TGCAGTGCTAGTGTCGGGAAATATAGCAATCAGCCCCAGCATTTT. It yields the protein CSASVGKYSNQPQHF.

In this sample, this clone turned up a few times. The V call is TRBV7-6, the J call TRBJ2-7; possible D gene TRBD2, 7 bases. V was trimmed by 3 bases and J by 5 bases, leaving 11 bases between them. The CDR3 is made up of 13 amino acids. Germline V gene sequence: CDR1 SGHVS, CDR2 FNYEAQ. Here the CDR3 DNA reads TGTGCCAGCAGCTTTAGGGAGGGGGACGAGCAGTACTTC. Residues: CASSFREGDEQYF.

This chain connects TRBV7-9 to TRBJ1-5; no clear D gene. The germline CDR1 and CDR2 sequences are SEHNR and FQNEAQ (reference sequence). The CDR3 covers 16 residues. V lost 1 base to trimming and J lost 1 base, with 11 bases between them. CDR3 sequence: CASSLGGRGSNQPQHF. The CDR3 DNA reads TGTGCCAGCAGCTTAGGCGGCCGGGGAAGCAATCAGCCCCAGCATTTT.